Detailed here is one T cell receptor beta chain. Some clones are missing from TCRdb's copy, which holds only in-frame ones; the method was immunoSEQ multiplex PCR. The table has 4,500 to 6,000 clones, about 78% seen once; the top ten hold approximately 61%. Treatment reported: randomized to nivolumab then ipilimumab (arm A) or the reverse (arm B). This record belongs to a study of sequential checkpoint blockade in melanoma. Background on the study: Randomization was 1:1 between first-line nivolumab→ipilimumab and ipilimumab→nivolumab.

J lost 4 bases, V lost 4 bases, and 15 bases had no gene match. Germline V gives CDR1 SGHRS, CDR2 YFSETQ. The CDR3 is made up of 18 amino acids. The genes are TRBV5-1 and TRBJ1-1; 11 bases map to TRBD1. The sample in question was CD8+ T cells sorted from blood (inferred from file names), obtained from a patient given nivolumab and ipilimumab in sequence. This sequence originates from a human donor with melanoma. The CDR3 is CASSHLTPDRGPGTEAFF. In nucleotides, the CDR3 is TGCGCCAGCAGCCACCTAACACCGGACAGGGGGCCGGGCACTGAAGCTTTCTTT.